Each of the 28 T cell receptor beta chains below was sequenced from the same sample in a study of T-cell memory formation after mild COVID-19. TCRdb re-called the 5' RACE reads through MiXCR, storing one row per CDR3 protein. The data contain some 300,000 distinct CDR3 sequences, around a fifth of them singletons. The source material was PBMCs or a T cell subset sorted from them (not recorded which). The receptors shown here come from a young man who had mild COVID-19 (a few samples of this study predate the infection). Cell type and time point are not known.

This clonotype was counted only a few times. The chain couples TRBV20-1 to TRBJ1-5, with D possibly being TRBD1 (5 bases). CDR1 and CDR2 from the germline V gene are DFQATT and SNEGSKA (reference sequence). Deletions cut 6 bases from V and 3 bases from J, with 15 bases between. There are 14 residues in the CDR3. The CDR3 loop reads CSAAPGIANQPQHF. In DNA, the CDR3 is TGCAGTGCCGCCCCAGGGATCGCCAATCAGCCCCAGCATTTT.

The chain is built from TRBV9 and TRBJ2-7, with 7 bases that match TRBD1. The CDR3 has 14 amino acids. With V trimmed by 4 bases and J by 2 bases, 6 bases remained unmatched. The germline V gene has CDR1 SGDLS and CDR2 YYNGEE. CDR3 nucleotides: TGTGCCAGCAGCAGGGGGACAGTGACCTACGAGCAGTACTTC. Residues: CASSRGTVTYEQYF.

The chain is built from TRBV2 and TRBJ1-1; no reliable D call. The CDR3 runs 14 residues. Trimming removed 3 bases from V and 0 bases from J, with 8 bases in between. The germline CDR1 and CDR2 sequences are SNHLY and FYNNEI. The CDR3 here is CASSDPQLNTEAFF. In DNA form, the CDR3 reads TGTGCCAGCAGTGACCCACAGCTGAACACTGAAGCTTTCTTT.

This rearrangement joins TRBV10-2 to TRBJ2-7, with 9 bases that match TRBD2. Germline lookup yields CDR1 WSHSY and CDR2 SAAADI. Trimming took 8 bases from V and 3 from J; bases not matched to a gene: 8. The CDR3 length is 14 residues. CDR3 region: CASVSGGTDYEQYV. The CDR3 region has the DNA TGCGCCAGCGTGAGCGGGGGGACCGACTACGAGCAGTACGTC.

The chain uses TRBV30 and TRBJ2-3; 7 bases match TRBD2. Unmatched junction bases numbered 3, after V lost 5 bases and J lost 1 base. The CDR3 covers 13 residues. Germline V lookup: CDR1 GTSNPN, CDR2 SVGIG (reference sequence). CDR3 sequence: CAWGGEGTDTQYF. The CDR3 DNA sequence: TGTGCCTGGGGGGGGGAAGGCACAGATACGCAGTATTTT.

This clonotype showed up just a few times. This rearrangement joins TRBV27 to TRBJ2-7, with TRBD1 matching 9 bases. Germline-derived CDR1 and CDR2 are MNHEY and SMNVEV (reference sequence). This CDR3 contains 18 residues. Losses at the gene ends were 5 bases for V and 2 bases for J; bases not matched to a gene: 16. The CDR3 sequence is CASSQGGIFRDRAYEQYF. CDR3 in DNA: TGTGCCAGCAGTCAAGGGGGGATATTTCGGGACAGGGCCTACGAGCAGTACTTC.

The V and J genes are TRBV9 and TRBJ2-7; D may be TRBD2 (6 bases). CDR1 SGDLS and CDR2 YYNGEE come from the germline V gene. V gave up 4 bases and J gave up 3 bases, with 14 bases separating them. This CDR3 is 14 amino acids long. This CDR3 is CASSPGVEGYEQYF. CDR3 in DNA: TGTGCCAGCAGCCCCGGGGTGGAGGGCTACGAGCAGTACTTC.

This clonotype has at least ten counts. This chain uses TRBV7-8 with TRBJ2-7; possible D gene TRBD2, 6 bases. CDR1 and CDR2 from the germline V gene are SGHVS and FQNEAQ. Trimming pared 1 base from V and 6 bases from J, leaving 10 bases between. The CDR3 is 13 amino acids. In DNA, the CDR3 is TGTGCCAGCAGCTTAGTGGGGGGTTTCGAGCAGTACGTC. Protein sequence: CASSLVGGFEQYV.

This clonotype showed up just a few times. This sequence joins TRBV5-1 and TRBJ2-2; 9 bases map to TRBD1. This CDR3 contains 15 residues. The V segment lost 4 bases and the J segment 1 base; nucleotides outside the gene matches: 2. The germline V gene has CDR1 SGHRS and CDR2 YFSETQ. This chain's CDR3 is CASSAGQGNTGELFF. Written as DNA, the CDR3 is TGCGCCAGCAGCGCGGGACAGGGGAACACCGGGGAGCTGTTTTTT.

This clonotype showed up just a few times. The rearrangement joins TRBV7-6 to TRBJ2-2, with 8 bases matching TRBD1. V shed 5 bases and J 4 bases; nucleotides not matched to a gene: 9. Germline CDR1 SGHVS, CDR2 FNYEAQ. The CDR3 contains 16 residues. CDR3 region: CASSQVQGAGTGELFF. The CDR3 nucleotides are TGTGCCAGCAGCCAGGTCCAGGGGGCGGGCACCGGGGAGCTGTTTTTT.

This clonotype was found a few times. The chain has TRBV9 and TRBJ2-1, with D perhaps being TRBD1 or TRBD2 (6 bases each). Trimming cost V 3 bases and J 0 bases, with 10 bases left between them. The CDR3 contains 15 residues. Germline V gene lookup returns CDR1 SGDLS and CDR2 YYNGEE. The CDR3 DNA is TGTGCCAGCAGCGGTGAGGGGGGCTCCTACAATGAGCAGTTCTTC. Translation gives CASSGEGGSYNEQFF.

This chain joins TRBV10-3 and TRBJ2-5; possibly TRBD2 for D (5 bases). Germline assignment: CDR1 ENHRY and CDR2 SYGVKD. Trimming stripped 11 bases from V and 2 bases from J, with 18 bases between. This CDR3 comprises 14 residues. In nucleotides, the CDR3 is TGTGCCCCCCGGGGAGCGGAGCCACAAGAGACCCAGTACTTC. Its translation: CAPRGAEPQETQYF.

The sample holds a few counts of this clonotype. J is TRBJ2-3 and V is TRBV5-1; 7 positions match TRBD2. This CDR3 has 16 amino acids. Germline V lookup: CDR1 SGHRS, CDR2 YFSETQ. The V and J ends lost 4 bases and 6 bases, in that order; junction bases with no gene match: 14. The CDR3 DNA is TGCGCCAGCAGCGCTGTACCCTCGGGGGGTTTTGATACGCAGTATTTT. This sequence encodes CASSAVPSGGFDTQYF.

Only a few counts were recorded for this clonotype. V is TRBV6-2 or TRBV6-3 and J is TRBJ2-7, with 8 bases that match TRBD2. J gave up 3 bases and V 7 bases, and 5 bases lay outside the gene matches. This CDR3 comprises 13 residues. In germline, CDR1 is MNHEY, CDR2 SVGEGT. This chain's CDR3 is CASTSGGFYEQYV. The CDR3 DNA follows: TGTGCCAGCACCTCGGGAGGGTTCTACGAGCAGTACGTC.

This clonotype was observed a few times. A read error may be the cause here, since a much bigger clone is one base away. V and J are TRBV7-2 and TRBJ2-3; 11 bases line up with TRBD2. The CDR3 covers 14 residues. Germline CDR1 reads SGHTA; CDR2 reads FQGNSA. CDR3 loop: CASRLAGGPDTQYF. Here the CDR3 DNA reads TGTGCCAGCAGGTTAGCGGGGGGGCCAGATACGCAGTATTTT. Full variable domain (remainder filled in from reference TRBV7-2 and TRBJ2-3): GAGVSQSPSNKVTEKGKDVELRCDPISGHTALYWYRQSLGQGLEFLIYFQGNSAPDKSGLPSDRFSAERTGGSVSTLTIQRTQQEDSAVYLCASRLAGGPDTQYFGPGTRLTVL.

This clonotype was seen repeatedly, ten times or more. The chain couples TRBV7-9 to TRBJ1-6; tentative D call: TRBD1 (5 bases). The CDR3 is 15 amino acids. Deletions cut 5 bases from V and 2 bases from J, with 10 bases between. The germline CDR1 and CDR2 sequences are SEHNR and FQNEAQ (reference sequence). CDR3 DNA: TGTGCCAGCAGCGCCGCAGGGACCTATAATTCACCCCTCCACTTT. Protein: CASSAAGTYNSPLHF.

In its sample, this clonotype was seen once. V is TRBV3-1 and J is TRBJ2-3; 12 bases are shared with TRBD2. With V trimmed by 0 bases and J by 6 bases, 10 bases remained unmatched. Germline V gene lookup returns CDR1 LGHDT and CDR2 YNNKEL (reference sequence). This CDR3 comprises 18 residues. CDR3 DNA: TGTGCCAGCAGCCAAGAAGGTCCTAGCGGGGGGGCCAGGGATACGCAGTATTTT. This sequence encodes CASSQEGPSGGARDTQYF.

This chain links TRBV12-3 or TRBV12-4 with TRBJ1-2; the match to TRBD1 covers 8 bases. The V gene end was trimmed by 6 bases and the J gene end by 5 bases; junction bases not matched to a gene: 8. This CDR3 has 14 amino acids. The DNA for the CDR3 is TGTGCCAGCAGACTTGGACAGGGTCATTATGGCTACACCTTC. It yields the protein CASRLGQGHYGYTF.

The chain employs TRBV25-1 and TRBJ2-5; D gene ambiguous. CDR1 is MGHDK and CDR2 is SYGVNS in the germline V gene. V lost 4 bases, J lost 5 bases, and 8 bases lay in between. This CDR3 contains 12 residues. CDR3 in DNA: TGTGCCAGCAGTGCATCCGGGGAGACCCAGTACTTC. Protein: CASSASGETQYF.

The chain couples TRBV6-5 to TRBJ2-2, with a possible D match to TRBD2 (5 bases). Trimming took off 2 bases at V and 5 bases at J, with 15 bases between the two ends. This CDR3 is 16 amino acids long. Germline CDR1 and CDR2: MNHEY and SVGAGI. CDR3 in DNA: TGTGCCAGCAGTTACGGTTTCGGGGAAAATACCGGGGAGCTGTTTTTT. Translation gives CASSYGFGENTGELFF.

This clonotype has more than one count but fewer than ten. This chain links TRBV3-1 with TRBJ1-1, with D uncertain. The CDR3 is made up of 11 amino acids. The V and J ends lost 6 bases and 11 bases respectively, with 13 bases between them. CDR1 is LGHDT and CDR2 is YNNKEL in the germline V gene (reference sequence). CDR3 bases: TGTGCCAGCAGGATGGCCGACGTGGCTTTCTTT. This sequence encodes CASRMADVAFF.

This chain links TRBV12-3 or TRBV12-4 with TRBJ2-1; 8 bases match TRBD2. The CDR3 has 16 residues. V shed 9 bases, J shed 3 bases, and the junction held 13 bases outside the gene matches. CDR3 residues: CARSPGISGVYNEQFF. The DNA of the CDR3 is TGTGCCAGAAGTCCCGGGATTAGCGGGGTCTACAATGAGCAGTTCTTC.

This clonotype has a handful of counts. The chain's CDR3 is CSAKSRGVYNEQFF. CDR3 DNA: TGCAGTGCTAAATCCCGGGGGGTCTACAATGAGCAGTTCTTC. The V and J genes are TRBV20-1 and TRBJ2-1; 7 nucleotides line up with TRBD2. J gave up 3 bases and V 4 bases, and 6 bases lay outside the gene matches. The CDR3 has 14 residues. Germline V CDR1 and CDR2: DFQATT, SNEGSKA (reference sequence).

This clonotype occurred a few times. V and J are TRBV7-3 and TRBJ1-1; 7 bases agree with TRBD1. The CDR3 consists of 13 residues. Trimming removed 5 bases from V and 5 bases from J; junction bases left unmatched: 5. The germline gives CDR1 SGHTA, CDR2 FQGTGA. The CDR3: CASSAGGRTEAFF. The CDR3 DNA follows: TGTGCCAGCAGCGCAGGGGGTCGGACTGAAGCTTTCTTT.

In this sample, this clonotype turned up a few times. The J gene is TRBJ2-1, the V gene TRBV6-5; 7 nucleotides align to TRBD2. Per the germline V gene, CDR1 is MNHEY and CDR2 is SVGAGI. J was trimmed by 4 bases and V by 8 bases; bases with no gene match: 5. This CDR3 has 13 residues. The CDR3 nucleotides are TGTGCCAGCTTTGGCGGGGGTTACAATGAGCAGTTCTTC. Translated: CASFGGGYNEQFF.

V is TRBV12-3 or TRBV12-4 and J is TRBJ1-1; no clear D. The CDR3 runs 10 residues. Trimming removed 8 bases at V and 10 bases at J, with 11 bases between. CDR3: CASALTLAFF. CDR3 in DNA: TGTGCCAGCGCTCTTACCTTAGCTTTCTTT.

The table lists this clonotype with a few counts. This rearrangement joins TRBV6-2 or TRBV6-3 to TRBJ2-7, with TRBD1 identical over 8 bases. The CDR3 sequence is 16 residues long. Germline loops: CDR1 MNHEY, CDR2 SVGEGT. Trimming removed 2 bases from V and 4 bases from J; junction bases left unmatched: 10. This chain's CDR3 is CASSYGGQGGFYEQYV. In DNA, the CDR3 is TGTGCCAGCAGTTACGGCGGACAGGGCGGATTTTACGAGCAGTACGTC.

The V call is TRBV12-3 or TRBV12-4, the J call TRBJ2-2, with a possible D match to TRBD1 (6 bases). The V end lost 7 bases, the J end lost 6 bases, and 18 bases lay between the germline ends. The CDR3 covers 15 residues. CDR3 nucleotides: TGTGCCAGCACCCCCGGGACACCTACATCCGGGGAGCTGTTTTTT. It is translated as CASTPGTPTSGELFF.